Below, 10 T cell receptor beta chains from the same sample are listed, as sequenced in a study of regulatory T cells in long-lasting Graves disease. Time point of the sample: newly diagnosed GD, antithyroid drugs for less than 3 months. Extracted PBMC RNA gave rise to the TCR library. CDR3 regions were amplified by Arm-PCR using iRepertoire HTBI primers to build TCR beta libraries. TCRdb reprocessed the multiplex PCR reads via MiXCR and lists one record per CDR3 protein. The table records 400,000 to 550,000 distinct CDR3 sequences, 16% of them present only once. The same specimen was also included in a second study, on T cells in Graves' hyperthyroidism and ophthalmopathy.

This specimen was peripheral blood mononuclear cells (PBMCs), taken at new diagnosis, from a patient treated with antithyroid drugs. Every receptor here comes from a woman younger than 35 with Graves disease.

This clonotype was seen at least ten times. The rearrangement links TRBV7-6 to TRBJ2-1; 8 bases agree with TRBD2. The CDR3 is 18 amino acids. Per the germline V gene, CDR1 is SGHVS and CDR2 is FNYEAQ. Unmatched junction bases numbered 15, after V lost 5 bases and J lost 3 bases. CDR3: CASSPRTGGGRHYNEQFF. Here the CDR3 DNA reads TGTGCCAGCAGCCCCCGCACCGGAGGCGGGAGGCACTACAATGAGCAGTTCTTC.

Concerning this clonotype: One end of the junction varies from germline; a read error may be responsible. The rearrangement links TRBV7-2 to TRBJ2-3, with D perhaps matching TRBD1 or TRBD2 (6 bases each). The CDR3 has 18 residues. CDR1 and CDR2 from the germline V gene are SGHTA and FQGNSA. CDR3 DNA sequence: TGTGCCAGCAGCTTAGATATTTGGGACATCACTAGCACAGATATGCAGTATTTT. Its protein is CASSLDIWDITSTDMQYF.

This clonotype was found many times. V and J are TRBV10-3 and TRBJ1-2, with unresolved D. Trimming shortened V by 0 bases and J by 7 bases, and 9 bases separated the two germline ends. Germline V gene lookup returns CDR1 ENHRY and CDR2 SYGVKD. The CDR3 spans 13 residues. CDR3 bases: TGTGCCATCAGTGAGTCAGACACCTCTGGCTACACCTTC. Its translation: CAISESDTSGYTF.

The chain has TRBV6-1 and TRBJ2-2; TRBD1 matches at 8 bases. The CDR3 is made up of 16 amino acids. J gave up 5 bases and V 11 bases, and 16 bases lay outside the gene matches. Germline CDR1 reads MNHNS; CDR2 reads SASEGT. The CDR3 region is CAGGPTQGAWTGELFF. Here the CDR3 DNA reads TGTGCCGGGGGGCCCACCCAGGGGGCGTGGACCGGGGAGCTGTTTTTT.

In the case of this clonotype: A read error is the likely source, as a far larger clone sits one nucleotide away. The chain uses TRBV11-2 and TRBJ2-1, with 14 nucleotides matching TRBD2. Germline-derived CDR1 and CDR2 are SGHAT and FQNNGV. The CDR3 loop spans 16 amino acids. V lost 5 bases, J lost 10 bases, and 10 bases stayed unmatched. The CDR3: CASSQGLAGGPYEQFF. The CDR3 nucleotides read TGTGCCAGCAGCCAAGGACTAGCGGGAGGACCCTACGAGCAGTTCTTC.

This clonotype has a count of ten or more. The V call is TRBV28, the J call TRBJ1-6; 7 nucleotides line up with TRBD1. V lost 6 bases to trimming and J lost 9 bases; unmatched junction nucleotides: 14. Germline CDR1 is MDHEN and CDR2 is SYDVKM. This CDR3 is 16 amino acids long. The CDR3 here is CASSLVSGGFGSPLHF. For the CDR3, the DNA is TGTGCCAGCAGCCTCGTCTCAGGGGGTTTTGGTTCACCCCTCCACTTT.

This sequence joins TRBV6-1 and TRBJ1-1; D is unclear. V lost 2 bases, J lost 11 bases, and 15 bases lay in between. Germline V gene sequence: CDR1 MNHNS, CDR2 SASEGT. The CDR3 consists of 13 residues. DNA for the CDR3: TGTGCCAGCAGTGAAATGCCCACAAGGGAGGCTTTCTTT. Translation: CASSEMPTREAFF.

This clonotype occurred many times. The J gene is TRBJ2-2, the V gene TRBV28; D gene unclear. The V gene lost 3 bases and the J gene lost 3 bases, with 5 bases spanning the gap. This CDR3 spans 13 amino acids. Germline CDR1 is MDHEN and CDR2 is SYDVKM. The CDR3 DNA follows: TGTGCCAGCAGTTTTCCCGACACCGGGGAGCTGTTTTTT. Encoded protein: CASSFPDTGELFF.

On this clonotype itself: This likely came from a read error, as a far larger clone is one base away. The V and J genes are TRBV7-8 and TRBJ2-6, with D perhaps TRBD1 (5 bases). This CDR3 spans 16 amino acids. The germline gives CDR1 SGHVS, CDR2 FQNEAQ. The CDR3 DNA follows: TGTGCCAGCAGTTTAATCCCAGGCTCTGGGGCCAACGCCCTGACTTTC. The encoded protein is CASSLIPGSGANALTF.

Of note for this clonotype: Given the absence of the conserved phenylalanine or tryptophan at the CDR3 end, a read error is likely. No DNA is shown, since the ends of the CDR3 on it are uncertain; the CDR3 is the one TCRdb lists. The rearrangement joins TRBV12-3 or TRBV12-4 to TRBJ1-1; the table names TRBD1, a call not compared with the DNA. The CDR3 comprises 15 residues, both ends counted. The CDR3 here is CASSTSDRAEGEAFS.